This T cell receptor beta chain was sequenced for a study of shared clonotypes between healthy human individuals (dated by TCRdb to 2018 to 2021). At the level of the whole study: Three men and a couple of women, aged 18 to 49 years, made up the cohort. Different laboratories and diverse techniques were used to prepare libraries and sequence TCR repertoires, to increase sequencing depth and limit assay-specific biases. Per donor, three plates each were used for CD4 naive and CD4 memory, two for CD8 naive, and one for CD8 memory. The study deeply sequenced blood TCR repertoires of roughly five healthy adults to estimate repertoire size and the extent of clonotype sharing between individuals. Between about 0.9 and 8.9 billion PBMCs per donor were obtained by leukapheresis.

TCR CDR3 regions were amplified from genomic DNA by multiplex PCR using the deep immunoSEQ assay. Extracted genomic DNA from each cell subset was distributed evenly across all wells of several immunoSEQ 96-well plates, and each plate was treated as a replicate. For sorted subsets, 150 to 250 ng genomic DNA, equal to 30,000 to 35,000 T cell genomes, was loaded into each replicate PCR. Purified libraries were measured with a Qubit 3.0 fluorometer, size-checked on a Bioanalyzer 2100, and measured again with the KAPA Library Quantification kit. Every immunoSEQ 96-well plate was sequenced on a dedicated single-read 150-cycle Illumina NextSeq 550 flow cell. The source study handled its data this way. Because only junctional sequences without quality scores were contained in the immunoSEQ output, filtering matching that applied to full-length reads could not be performed. Sequences were annotated with PyIR, a Python wrapper for IgBLAST v1.9, and V/J genes and CDR3 were assigned using IMGT germline references. Any read was removed if the V/J assignment was weak (E-value above 1e-6), the CDR3 was missing, or the read contained stop codons, out-of-frame junctions, or ambiguous translated residues. V3J clonotypes were defined as sequences sharing an identical inferred V gene, J gene, and CDR3 amino acid sequence. The percentage overlap between two repertoires was calculated by dividing the number of shared unique clonotypes by the size of the smaller repertoire. Richness of each repertoire was evaluated using RTK rarefaction, the Chao1 estimator, and Recon v2.1 estimates of unobserved clonotypes. For all TCRbeta clonotypes obtained by the gDNA method from a few donors, generation probabilities were computed with OLGA. TCRdb took over this immuneACCESS table, retaining in-frame rearrangements with V and J assigned. Such tables are incomplete; in checked studies, under half of the missing clones stem from an unresolved V gene, and the remainder is unexplained. The D gene and trimming were derived from the DNA, and the V and J assignments and clone size from that table. This sample holds about 1 million clones; about 84% were observed only once. Roughly 0.56% of the sample rests with the top ten.

This clone was found a few times. This receptor's antigen is unknown. It has no much larger one-base neighbor in the sample; base qualities were not kept. Donors were healthy HIV-negative adults with no recently reported acute infections or vaccinations. All donors were Caucasian adults living in Nashville, Tennessee, USA. CD4+ T cells were enriched by magnetic negative selection; naive cells were then positively selected on CD45RA, and the negative fraction formed the memory subset. Blood was obtained by leukapheresis, after which PBMCs were separated by Ficoll-Histopaque density gradient centrifugation and cryopreserved in liquid nitrogen vapor phase. Analytical flow cytometry was used to check the purity and quantity of each magnetically sorted T cell population. Genomic DNA was isolated from each sorted fraction and quantified by UV absorbance on a Nanodrop 2000c. V is clipped by 4 bases and J by 2 bases, and the sequence between their germline boundaries is 6 bases long. The CDR3 starts with the cysteine, ends with the phenylalanine, and has 13 residues. Of the read, only the CDR3 DNA is kept; its 39 bases are in frame from base 1. The germline V gene supplies CDR1 SGHAT and CDR2 FQNNGV.

Study-level results and caveats: When several donors were compared, the shared fraction of clonotypes was 5% to 6.5% for naive CD4, around 3.5% for naive CD8, roughly 2.3% for memory CD4, and under 0.5% for memory CD8. Compared with non-shared clonotypes, the clonotypes found in all four sorted-subset donors had higher generation probabilities. Even with the large sequencing depth, rarefaction of the sorted-subset datasets indicated that sequencing was incomplete. The genetic and exposure-history diversity represented was limited by the small number of donors. Estimated clonotype richness was generally larger for naive than for memory subsets. Sampling was limited to blood, and TCR repertoires in tissue likely differ from TCR repertoires in blood. Pairwise subsampling led to the expectation that sequencing depth would affect the degree of clonotype sharing among donors.

This clonotype was obtained from a man between 18 and 29 years old in good health. Some clones in this sample may be carry-over from other donors' samples. The sample taken for sequencing was memory CD4+ T cells from PBMCs. Reading the label with the study, this specimen's cell subset or site is: CD45RA-negative fraction. The chain links TRBV11-2 with TRBJ1-3; the D gene remains uncertain. The CDR3 region has the sequence CASSSRTGNTIYF. The sequenced DNA: TGTGCCAGCAGCTCCCGGACTGGAAACACCATATATTTT.